These 23 T cell receptor beta chains came from one sample sequenced in a study of T cells of healthy individuals. MiXCR was run by TCRdb on the 5' RACE reads, yielding one entry per CDR3 protein. This table has 40,000 to 65,000 distinct CDR3 sequences, about 15% appearing once. These receptors originate from a human donor in good health.

CDR3 in amino acids: CAWSVGGTVNNEQFF. The DNA of the CDR3 is TGTGCCTGGAGTGTAGGAGGGACTGTGAACAATGAGCAGTTCTTC. The gene calls are TRBV30 and TRBJ2-1, with D possibly being TRBD2 (6 bases). Germline CDR1 GTSNPN, CDR2 SVGIG (reference sequence). Trimming took 0 bases from V and 5 from J, leaving 14 bases between them. The CDR3 totals 15 residues. Full variable domain (rest looked up from reference TRBV30 and TRBJ2-1): SQTIHQWPATLVQPVGSPLSLECTVEGTSNPNLYWYRQAAGRGLQLLFYSVGIGQISSEVPQNLSASRPQDRQFILSSKKLLLSDSGFYLCAWSVGGTVNNEQFFGPGTRLTVL.

CDR3 in amino acids: CASSLEWGSAGQFF. Here the CDR3 DNA reads TGTGCCAGCAGCTTGGAGTGGGGGAGCGCAGGGCAGTTCTTC. This sequence joins TRBV5-4 and TRBJ2-1; D tentatively reads TRBD1 or TRBD2 (5 bases each). The CDR3 has 14 amino acids. CDR1 and CDR2 (germline): SGHNT, YYREEE (reference sequence). The ends were cut back, 0 bases at V and 12 bases at J, with 16 bases in the middle. The variable domain in full, completed from reference TRBV5-4 and TRBJ2-1, reads ETGVTQSPTHLIKTRGQQVTLRCSSQSGHNTVSWYQQALGQGPQFIFQYYREEENGRGNFPPRFSGLQFPNYSSELNVNALELDDSALYLCASSLEWGSAGQFFGPGTRLTVL.

The chain has TRBV4-2 and TRBJ2-5; 11 bases are a match to TRBD2. Germline CDR1 and CDR2: LGHNA and YNFKEQ. Germline trimming cut 0 bases from V and 5 bases from J; bases unmatched to any gene: 8. The CDR3 runs to 17 residues. Here the CDR3 DNA reads TGTGCCAGCAGCCAAGAACTAGCGGGGGTTCAGGGGGAGACCCAGTACTTC. It translates to CASSQELAGVQGETQYF.

This clonotype was seen many times. This rearrangement joins TRBV5-5 to TRBJ2-4, with D uncertain. V lost 1 base and J 0 bases, leaving 5 bases between the germline ends. This CDR3 comprises 14 residues. The V gene's germline CDR1 is SGHKS and CDR2 YYEKEE (reference sequence). DNA of the CDR3: TGTGCCAGCAGCTTGAAGGTAGCCAAAAACATTCAGTACTTC. Translated, it gives CASSLKVAKNIQYF. The full variable domain, in which reference TRBV5-5 and TRBJ2-4 provide the parts outside the CDR3, is DAGVTQSPTHLIKTRGQQVTLRCSPISGHKSVSWYQQVLGQGPQFIFQYYEKEERGRGNFPDRFSARQFPNYSSELNVNALLLGDSALYLCASSLKVAKNIQYFGAGTRLSVL.

This clonotype has a handful of counts. J is TRBJ1-1 and V is TRBV4-2; 8 bases match TRBD1. This CDR3 region has 15 residues. Germline-derived CDR1 and CDR2 are LGHNA and YNFKEQ. Unmatched junction bases numbered 4, after V lost 4 bases and J lost 0 bases. The chain's CDR3 is CASSLGGQVNTEAFF. CDR3 sequence (DNA): TGTGCCAGCAGCCTAGGGGGACAGGTGAACACTGAAGCTTTCTTT.

This clonotype has at least ten counts. The chain is built from TRBV3-1 and TRBJ1-1; D is possibly TRBD1 (6 bases). CDR1 is LGHDT and CDR2 is YNNKEL in the germline V gene (reference sequence). The CDR3 covers 14 residues. V shed 2 bases and J shed 6 bases, with 13 bases lying between them. Here the CDR3 DNA reads TGTGCCAGCAGCCAAACAGGGTCTAAGTCTGAAGCTTTCTTT. It is translated as CASSQTGSKSEAFF.

This clonotype has a count of ten or more. The chain's CDR3 is CASSYQARQYF. DNA of the CDR3: TGTGCCAGCAGTTACCAGGCGCGGCAGTACTTC. V is TRBV6-5 and J is TRBJ2-7; D remains unclear. Germline CDR1 and CDR2: MNHEY and SVGAGI. This CDR3 comprises 11 residues. Trimming took 2 bases from V and 9 from J, leaving 8 bases between them.

The rearrangement links TRBV23-1 to TRBJ1-1; the D gene is possibly TRBD1 (6 bases). TRBV23-1 is an ORF for which the function is uncertain. V was shortened by 2 bases and J by 4 bases, with 20 bases between the two germline ends. The CDR3 contains 17 residues. CDR3: CASSQRPTTRGGTEAFF. DNA of the CDR3: TGCGCCAGCAGTCAACGGCCGACGACCAGGGGAGGCACTGAAGCTTTCTTT.

The table lists this clonotype with a few counts. The genes are TRBV7-2 and TRBJ1-5, with 9 bases matching TRBD1. Germline CDR1 and CDR2: SGHTA and FQGNSA. This CDR3 is 14 amino acids long. Trimming removed 5 bases from V and 6 bases from J; junction bases left unmatched: 5. In nucleotides, the CDR3 is TGTGCCAGCAGCCCCCAGACAGGGGGTCAGCCCCAGCATTTT. Translation: CASSPQTGGQPQHF. Looking up the rest from reference TRBV7-2 and TRBJ1-5 gives the full variable domain: GAGVSQSPSNKVTEKGKDVELRCDPISGHTALYWYRQSLGQGLEFLIYFQGNSAPDKSGLPSDRFSAERTGGSVSTLTIQRTQQEDSAVYLCASSPQTGGQPQHFGDGTRLSIL.

CDR3 region: CASSLSAGGLDTQYF. The CDR3 region has the DNA TGTGCCAGCAGCCTCTCAGCGGGGGGGCTAGATACGCAGTATTTT. The chain links TRBV7-2 to TRBJ2-3; 10 bases are shared with TRBD2. Germline V gives CDR1 SGHTA, CDR2 FQGNSA. The CDR3 is 15 residues long. J lost 5 bases, V lost 5 bases, and 7 bases had no gene match.

This sequence joins TRBV6-5 and TRBJ1-1; D not certain. V was trimmed by 3 bases and J by 0 bases, leaving 8 bases between them. Germline V gene data show CDR1 as MNHEY and CDR2 as SVGAGI. The CDR3 totals 14 residues. The CDR3 coding sequence is TGTGCCAGCAGTTATCCAGGCATGAACACTGAAGCTTTCTTT. It translates to CASSYPGMNTEAFF.

This clonotype was detected ten times or more. The rearrangement uses TRBV7-9 and TRBJ2-3; 7 positions match TRBD2. With 0 bases clipped from V and 2 bases from J, the junction kept 8 bases outside the gene matches. Germline CDR1 and CDR2: SEHNR and FQNEAQ (reference sequence). The CDR3 runs to 17 residues. CDR3 nucleotides: TGTGCCAGCAGCTTAGCCGGCCTAGCGGATAACACAGATACGCAGTATTTT. Translating it yields CASSLAGLADNTDTQYF.

This clonotype has at least ten counts. Its ends do not fully match the called genes, so a read error is possible. The chain combines TRBV7-6 with TRBJ1-4, with no clear D. This CDR3 is 15 amino acids long. Germline CDR1 and CDR2: SGHVS and FNYEAQ. DNA for the CDR3: TGTGCCAGCAGCTTAGTACGGGCCTCTAAAGAAAAACTGTTTTTT. This encodes CASSLVRASKEKLFF.

The CDR3 spells CASNPPGQGREKLFF. In DNA form, the CDR3 reads TGTGCCAGCAACCCTCCGGGACAGGGAAGAGAAAAACTGTTTTTT. V is TRBV13 and J is TRBJ1-4, with 9 positions matching TRBD1. From germline, CDR1 is PRHDT and CDR2 FYEKMQ (reference sequence). The V and J ends lost 7 bases and 8 bases, in that order; junction bases with no gene match: 11. The length of the CDR3 is 15 residues.

In this sample, this clonotype turned up many times. The chain uses TRBV19 and TRBJ2-1; the D is unclear. Trimming took off 7 bases at V and 5 bases at J, with 15 bases between the two ends. The CDR3 consists of 14 residues. Germline CDR1 and CDR2: LNHDA and SQIVND (reference sequence). This chain's CDR3 is CASKDAGRNNEQFF. DNA for the CDR3: TGTGCCAGTAAAGACGCTGGACGGAACAATGAGCAGTTCTTC.

A single count supports this clonotype. This clone may be a read error of a much larger clone one base away. The rearrangement links TRBV29-1 to TRBJ2-7; perhaps TRBD2 as D (5 bases). Germline V lookup: CDR1 SQVTM, CDR2 ANQGSEA. The CDR3 spans 13 residues. CDR3 amino acids: CRVTRGRTYEQYF. CDR3 in DNA: TGCAGAGTTACACGGGGAAGAACCTACGAGCAGTACTTC.

This clonotype has ten or more counts. This chain uses TRBV19 with TRBJ1-5; D might be TRBD1 (5 bases). This CDR3 spans 14 amino acids. V shed 3 bases and J shed 3 bases, with 9 bases lying between them. Germline CDR1 and CDR2: LNHDA and SQIVND (reference sequence). The CDR3 region is CASSMQGYNQPQHF. The CDR3 coding sequence is TGTGCCAGTAGTATGCAGGGTTACAATCAGCCCCAGCATTTT.

This clonotype was seen a handful of times. The genes are TRBV5-1 and TRBJ1-1; no reliable D call. Trimming shortened V by 0 bases and J by 1 base, and 10 bases separated the two germline ends. There are 15 residues in the CDR3. The germline V gene encodes CDR1 SGHRS and CDR2 YFSETQ. CDR3 coding DNA: TGCGCCAGCAGCTTGGCCGGGGTCGGGAACACTGAAGCTTTCTTT. The encoded protein is CASSLAGVGNTEAFF.

The rearrangement uses TRBV28 and TRBJ2-7, with D possibly TRBD2 on 5 matching bases. The CDR3 contains 13 residues. Germline CDR1 MDHEN, CDR2 SYDVKM. Trimming took 5 bases from V and 3 from J, leaving 11 bases between them. As DNA, the CDR3 is TGTGCCAGCAGTCTAAAGGGAGTCTACGAGCAGTACTTC. It is translated as CASSLKGVYEQYF.

This clonotype came up a few times. This chain uses TRBV20-1 with TRBJ2-4; perhaps D is TRBD1 or TRBD2 (5 bases each). The CDR3 contains 18 residues. With 0 bases removed from V and 3 bases from J, the gap between germline ends came to 21 bases. CDR1 is DFQATT and CDR2 is SNEGSKA in the germline V gene (reference sequence). The CDR3 region has the DNA TGCAGTGCTAGAGATATCAGGACATCTGGGGGTGGCAAAAACATTCAGTACTTC. It codes for CSARDIRTSGGGKNIQYF.

At least ten counts were recorded for this clonotype. This chain connects TRBV9 to TRBJ2-1; D possibly uses TRBD1 or TRBD2 (5 bases each). This CDR3 comprises 15 residues. Germline V gene sequence: CDR1 SGDLS, CDR2 YYNGEE. Trimming took off 1 base at V and 0 bases at J, with 8 bases between the two ends. CDR3: CASSVRGDSYNEQFF. CDR3 nucleotides: TGTGCCAGCAGCGTAAGAGGGGACTCCTACAATGAGCAGTTCTTC.

In its sample, this clonotype was seen a few times. J is TRBJ2-7 and V is TRBV2; 8 nucleotides agree with TRBD1. The CDR3 runs to 16 residues. Germline CDR1 SNHLY, CDR2 FYNNEI. Trimming removed 6 bases from V and 0 bases from J; junction bases left unmatched: 10. The CDR3: CASSPRGRGSSYEQYF. For the CDR3, the DNA is TGTGCCAGCAGCCCCAGGGGGCGGGGAAGCTCCTACGAGCAGTACTTC.

This clonotype occurred many times. The rearrangement links TRBV24-1 to TRBJ2-5; D gene ambiguous. V was clipped by 0 bases and J by 4 bases, with 8 bases between them. CDR3 length: 14 residues. Germline V gene data show CDR1 as KGHDR and CDR2 as SFDVKD. For the CDR3, the DNA is TGTGCCACCAGTGATTTGTCCGGCGTAGAGACCCAGTACTTC. Residues: CATSDLSGVETQYF.